This record covers a single T cell receptor (beta chain). Method: immunoSEQ multiplex PCR; TCRdb's copy keeps in-frame clones and lacks some. The repertoire holds about 190,000 clones, roughly four fifths seen once, with 13% in the top ten. The source of the sample is a study of blood T cell repertoires in COVID-19. Whole-study context: Acute and convalescent COVID-19 specimens originated in the United States, Italy and Spain.

The specimen was peripheral blood. The TCR originated in a man over 45 who had recovered from COVID-19.

The CDR3 region has the DNA TGTGCCAGCAGCCAGGGGAACAGGGGGCGCTACGAGCAGTACTTC. Translated, it gives CASSQGNRGRYEQYF. The chain joins TRBV3-1 (or the pseudogene TRBV3-2) to TRBJ2-7; TRBD1 matches at 9 bases. Germline assignment: CDR1 LGHDT and CDR2 YNNKEL (reference sequence). Trimming removed 3 bases from V and 3 bases from J; junction bases left unmatched: 6. The CDR3 totals 15 residues.